Listed here are 4 T cell receptor beta chains from one sample, sequenced in a study of cytomegalovirus exposure and HLA in healthy donors. Researchers ran the PCR with 60 Vbeta and 13 Jbeta primers. TCRdb's copy holds only in-frame clones and misses some; the assay was immunoSEQ multiplex PCR. The sample comprises under 250,000 clones, roughly 79% of which are singletons, and 1.5% to 2% rests with the top ten. Sequences were obtained from PBMCs. The receptors here all came from a man under 40 in good health and CMV-seronegative.

V gene TRBV5-6 combines with J gene TRBJ2-7, with D hard to call. Germline CDR1 is SGHDT and CDR2 is YYEEEE. V was clipped by 0 bases and J by 4 bases, with 8 bases between them. The CDR3 spans 13 residues. Here the CDR3 DNA reads TGTGCCAGCAGCTTGGGCAGGAAATACGAGCAGTACTTC. It encodes CASSLGRKYEQYF.

This clone was observed once. The chain uses TRBV4-1 and TRBJ2-1; 11 bases match TRBD2. CDR1 and CDR2 from the germline V gene are MGHRA and YSYEKL. This CDR3 contains 18 residues. Losses at the gene ends were 3 bases for V and 4 bases for J; bases not matched to a gene: 11. The CDR3 is CASSHPGRGLAVYNEQFF. Here the CDR3 DNA reads TGCGCCAGCAGCCACCCTGGGAGGGGACTAGCGGTTTACAATGAGCAGTTCTTC.

This CDR3 is CASKAGGPTYNEQFF. The DNA of the CDR3 is TGTGCCAGCAAAGCGGGAGGGCCAACCTACAATGAGCAGTTCTTC. The chain joins TRBV2 to TRBJ2-1; 10 bases align to TRBD2. The CDR3 totals 15 residues. Germline V gives CDR1 SNHLY, CDR2 FYNNEI. With 7 bases clipped from V and 2 bases from J, the junction kept 5 bases outside the gene matches.

The gene calls are TRBV27 and TRBJ1-2, with 9 bases matching TRBD1. Germline CDR1 MNHEY, CDR2 SMNVEV (reference sequence). After removal of 3 bases from V and 6 bases from J, the junction contained 8 bases not matched to a gene. The CDR3 is 15 residues long. The CDR3 loop is CASSFFRDRDNGYTF. In DNA form, the CDR3 reads TGTGCCAGCAGTTTCTTTCGGGACAGGGACAATGGCTACACCTTC.